This TCR beta chain was identified in a study of breast tumors, draining lymph nodes, adjacent tissues. TCRdb passed the multiplex PCR reads through MiXCR, listing each CDR3 protein once. The sample lists about 270,000 distinct CDR3 sequences; around 31% were seen once. The lymph nodes were axillary draining lymph nodes from breast cancer patients. Note on this clonotype: Its antigen is still unknown. One base away lies a much larger clone, so this may be a sequencing read error.

Study-wide points: Most tumor T cells seemingly derive from lymph node, then expand in tumor. Tumors had less TCR diversity than lymph nodes, more than nontumor tissue.

The clonotype comes from a female donor with breast cancer. Some clones in this sample may be carry-over from other donors' samples. The sample taken for sequencing was axillary lymph node tissue.

The CDR3 DNA follows: TGTGCCAGCGGCCGACGGAACCTCTGTGGCTACACCTTC. Translated: CASGRRNLCGYTF. The rearrangement links TRBV6-2 or TRBV6-3 to TRBJ1-2; D call uncertain. CDR1 MNHEY and CDR2 SVGEGT come from the germline V gene. V was cut by 8 bases and J by 7 bases, with 17 bases left in between. The CDR3 runs 13 residues.